Listed below are T cell receptor beta chains from one sample, sequenced in a study of CD8+ T cells in alopecia areata. Using immunoSEQ multiplex PCR, the repertoire was profiled, and TCRdb retains in-frame clones only, with some absent. The sample records 150,000 or so clones, around 50% being singletons. Source material: CD4+ T cells sorted from blood. The receptors derive from a human donor with alopecia areata. The CDR3 runs from the conserved cysteine through the conserved F or W. The order of the fields is V gene, D gene, J gene, clone size, CDR3 DNA, CDR3 protein. A D gene is named only where the DNA matches it firmly. A clone size is listed for some rows: how often the clone was seen (once, few, many), or a class if it is expanded.

>TRBV28|.|TRBJ2-3|.
TGTGCCAGCAGCTCGGGCCCCACAGATACGCAGTATTTT
CASSSGPTDTQYF
>TRBV29-1|.|TRBJ2-5|.
TGCAGCGTTCGAGGGAGGAACGAGGAGACCCAGTACTTC
CSVRGRNEETQYF
>TRBV5-1|.|TRBJ2-5|.
TGCGCCAGCAGCTTGGTGATAGGCCCCCAAGAGACCCAGTACTTC
CASSLVIGPQETQYF
>TRBV7-3|TRBD2|TRBJ2-7|.
TGTGCCAGCAGCCTAGCGGGAGGGCTATCCTACGAGCAGTACTTC
CASSLAGGLSYEQYF
>TRBV2|.|TRBJ2-3|.
TGTGCCAGCAGTACAGGGTTCGGCACAGATACGCAGTATTTT
CASSTGFGTDTQYF
>TRBV7-9|.|TRBJ1-5|.
TGTGCCAGCAGCTTACTTTCTAGGGGCTACAATCAGCCCCAGCATTTT
CASSLLSRGYNQPQHF
>TRBV5-1|.|TRBJ2-1|.
TGCGCCAGCAGCTTTCCACAGGGCGATGAGCAGTTCTTC
CASSFPQGDEQFF
>TRBV28|TRBD1|TRBJ2-3|.
TGTGCCAGCAGTCCCCCAACAGGGGGGTCTCTGCAGTATTTT
CASSPPTGGSLQYF
>TRBV20-1|.|TRBJ2-4|.
TGCAGTGCTAGAGAGCATAGCGTTCAGTACTTC
CSAREHSVQYF
>TRBV2|.|TRBJ1-1|.
TGTGCCAGCAGTGAAGGGGGAGGGGTGAACACTGAAGCTTTCTTT
CASSEGGGVNTEAFF
>TRBV6-5|.|TRBJ1-2|.
TGTGCCAGCAGTGACGGCCCCTATGGCTACACCTTC
CASSDGPYGYTF
>TRBV19|.|TRBJ2-6|.
TGTGCCAGTAGACTAGGTGTCTCTGGGGCCAACGTCCTGACTTTC
CASRLGVSGANVLTF
>TRBV30|.|TRBJ1-2|.
TGTGCCTTCCTAACAGGGCGGACTTATGGCTACACCTTC
CAFLTGRTYGYTF
>TRBV11-1|.|TRBJ2-7|.
TGTGCCAGCAGCTCCCCGCACGACGAGCAGTACTTC
CASSSPHDEQYF
>TRBV5-1|TRBD2|TRBJ2-1|.
TGCGCCAGCAGCCCACCAAGCGGGAGCGGGGTCAATGAGCAGTTCTTC
CASSPPSGSGVNEQFF
>TRBV29-1|TRBD1|TRBJ2-7|few
TGCAGCGTTGTGAGGCAGGGGGTCTACGAGCAGTACTTC
CSVVRQGVYEQYF
>TRBV29-1|.|TRBJ1-2|few
TGCAGCGTTGGGGGGGACTATGGCTACACCTTC
CSVGGDYGYTF
>TRBV6-5|.|TRBJ2-7|.
TGTGCCAGCAGTTACTCTTGGACCGATTCATCCTACGAGCAGTACTTC
CASSYSWTDSSYEQYF
>TRBV28|.|TRBJ1-2|few
TGTGCCAGCAGTTCGCCTTTCTATGGCTACACCTTC
CASSSPFYGYTF
>TRBV29-1|TRBD2|TRBJ2-5|.
TGCAGCGTTGAAAAGCGGGAGAGGCGAGAGACCCAGTACTTC
CSVEKRERRETQYF
>TRBV2|.|TRBJ2-1|few
TGTGCCAGCAGTGAATTGAGGGAGGACAATGAGCAGTTCTTC
CASSELREDNEQFF
>TRBV29-1|.|TRBJ1-2|few
TGCAGCGTTGACAGGGTACATGGCTACACCTTC
CSVDRVHGYTF
>TRBV29-1|TRBD1|TRBJ2-7|.
TGCAGCGAAGGACAGGGGGCGGGAGAGCAGTACTTC
CSEGQGAGEQYF
>TRBV30|.|TRBJ2-7|.
TGTGCCTGGAACAGGGCCCTCAACCGCTACGAGCAGTACTTC
CAWNRALNRYEQYF
>TRBV11-1|.|TRBJ2-5|.
TGTGCCAGCAGCTGGCAGGGTATCCAAGAGACCCAGTACTTC
CASSWQGIQETQYF
>TRBV11-2|.|TRBJ2-5|few
TGTGCCAGCAGCTCAAGGTTACAGGCCGCGGAGACCCAGTACTTC
CASSSRLQAAETQYF
>TRBV6-6|.|TRBJ2-5|few
TGTGCCAGCAGTTACATACAAGAGACCCAGTACTTC
CASSYIQETQYF
>TRBV5-4|TRBD2|TRBJ2-3|few
TGTGCCAGCAGCTCAACCCTCGGGGGACTAGCCGCAGATACGCAGTATTTT
CASSSTLGGLAADTQYF
>TRBV28|.|TRBJ1-5|.
TGTGCCAGCACCTGGGGTCCGGGGGGGAATCAGCCCCAGCATTTT
CASTWGPGGNQPQHF
>TRBV2|.|TRBJ2-7|few
TGTGCCAGCAGTGAAGGTCCCGGGACTGCCTACGAGCAGTACTTC
CASSEGPGTAYEQYF
>TRBV28|.|TRBJ2-5|.
TGTGCCAGCAGTCAGGAGACCCAGTACTTC
CASSQETQYF
>TRBV4-1|.|TRBJ2-7|once
TGCGCCAGCAGCCACCCCGCAAGGACCCCCTACGAGCAGTACTTC
CASSHPARTPYEQYF
>TRBV29-1|TRBD2|TRBJ2-7|.
TGCAGCGGACTAGCGGATAACTCCTACGAGCAGTACTTC
CSGLADNSYEQYF
>TRBV2|.|TRBJ1-5|.
TGTGCCAGCAGTGAAGCTACTACATTGCAGCCCCAGCATTTT
CASSEATTLQPQHF
>TRBV28|.|TRBJ2-3|.
TGTGCCAGCAGACGCGCGGTTGATACGCAGTATTTT
CASRRAVDTQYF
>TRBV4-1|.|TRBJ2-3|few
TGCGCCAGCACCAAATCCCTCTCCACAGATACGCAGTATTTT
CASTKSLSTDTQYF
>TRBV27|.|TRBJ2-2|.
TGTGCCAGCAGTTTTCAACAGGCTAACCGGGAGCTGTTTTTT
CASSFQQANRELFF
>TRBV10-3|.|TRBJ2-7|.
TGTGCCATCAGGCGGGGACAGTCCTCCTACGAGCAGTACTTC
CAIRRGQSSYEQYF